The 14 T cell receptor beta chains below come from one sample, sequenced in a study of T cell changes during pregnancy in multiple sclerosis. The data were produced by immunoSEQ multiplex PCR, yet TCRdb's version contains in-frame clones alone and is incomplete. Among under 90,000 clones, about 93% were seen once, and the ten largest hold about 0.94%. The sequencing here drew on peripheral blood, taken in the second trimester of pregnancy. These receptors were taken from a female donor in good health, enrolled as a control in a pregnancy study.

The rearrangement joins TRBV19 to TRBJ2-7; a possible D gene is TRBD2 (6 bases). CDR1 and CDR2 from the germline V gene are LNHDA and SQIVND (reference sequence). The CDR3 extends over 13 amino acids. The V and J ends lost 6 bases and 3 bases respectively, with 12 bases between them. The CDR3 DNA reads as TGTGCCAGTAGCCCGGGACTCCTCTACGAGCAGTACTTC. This encodes CASSPGLLYEQYF.

The rearrangement uses TRBV4-1 and TRBJ2-7; maybe TRBD1 (5 bases). The germline V gene has CDR1 MGHRA and CDR2 YSYEKL. V lost 2 bases, J lost 6 bases, and 11 bases lay in between. The CDR3 covers 13 residues. The CDR3, as DNA: TGCGCCAGCAGCCAAAAGACAGAAAGCGAGCAGTACTTC. Translated, it gives CASSQKTESEQYF.

V is TRBV5-1 and J is TRBJ2-1; 13 nucleotides match TRBD2. Germline V lookup: CDR1 SGHRS, CDR2 YFSETQ. With V trimmed by 4 bases and J by 9 bases, 10 bases remained unmatched. The CDR3 contains 16 residues. CDR3 sequence (DNA): TGCGCCAGCAGCATACCGACTAGCGGGAGGTCGGTTGAGCAGTTCTTC. This codes for CASSIPTSGRSVEQFF.

The chain employs TRBV19 and TRBJ2-2; TRBD1 might be the D (7 bases). Between the trimmed V and J ends, which lost 10 bases and 5 bases, there was a span of 14 bases. Germline V lookup: CDR1 LNHDA, CDR2 SQIVND (reference sequence). The length of the CDR3 is 13 residues. This CDR3 reads CATLTGRTGELFF. The CDR3 DNA follows: TGTGCCACTTTGACAGGGAGGACCGGGGAGCTGTTTTTT. The complete variable domain, with remaining parts taken from reference TRBV19 and TRBJ2-2, reads DGGITQSPKYLFRKEGQNVTLSCEQNLNHDAMYWYRQDPGQGLRLIYYSQIVNDFQKGDIAEGYSVSREKKESFPLTVTSAQKNPTAFYLCATLTGRTGELFFGEGSRLTVL.

The rearrangement links TRBV5-4 to TRBJ1-1; 9 bases align to TRBD1. V gave up 4 bases and J gave up 8 bases; unmatched junction bases: 6. The CDR3 loop spans 13 amino acids. Per the germline V gene, CDR1 is SGHNT and CDR2 is YYREEE (reference sequence). CDR3 nucleotides: TGTGCCAGCAGCAAGGACAGGGGAGCCGAAGCTTTCTTT. Protein product: CASSKDRGAEAFF.

This clone has only one observation. The chain has TRBV29-1 and TRBJ2-7, with 8 bases aligning to TRBD1. This CDR3 region has 12 residues. Germline lookup yields CDR1 SQVTM and CDR2 ANQGSEA. Unmatched junction bases numbered 2, after V lost 5 bases and J lost 2 bases. CDR3 nucleotides: TGCAGCGTTAAGACAGGGGCCTACGAGCAGTACTTC. Its protein product is CSVKTGAYEQYF.

CDR3 nucleotides: TGTGCCAGCAGTGCCCAGGGGTACTACAATGAGCAGTTCTTC. Translated, it gives CASSAQGYYNEQFF. The rearrangement uses TRBV7-9 and TRBJ2-1; tentative D call: TRBD1 (6 bases). Per the germline V gene, CDR1 is SEHNR and CDR2 is FQNEAQ (reference sequence). The V and J ends lost 6 bases and 3 bases respectively, with 12 bases between them. The CDR3 runs 14 residues.

The chain links TRBV5-1 to TRBJ2-5; D not resolved. Germline V gene lookup returns CDR1 SGHRS and CDR2 YFSETQ. CDR3 length: 13 amino acids. V lost 4 bases to trimming and J lost 5 bases, with 12 bases between them. CDR3 nucleotides: TGCGCCAGCAGCAATCTCGGTCATGAGACCCAGTACTTC. It codes for CASSNLGHETQYF.

This chain connects TRBV7-9 to TRBJ2-7, with TRBD2 matching over 10 bases. The V and J ends lost 3 bases and 7 bases, in that order; junction bases with no gene match: 12. Germline-derived CDR1 and CDR2 are SEHNR and FQNEAQ (reference sequence). This CDR3 is 16 amino acids long. The CDR3 protein is CASSFWSSGSSGEQYF. In DNA form, the CDR3 reads TGTGCCAGCAGCTTTTGGTCTAGCGGGAGCTCTGGGGAGCAGTACTTC.

V is TRBV5-5 and J is TRBJ2-1; D possibly corresponds to TRBD1 (6 bases). Trimming removed 6 bases at V and 3 bases at J, with 22 bases between. Germline-derived CDR1 and CDR2 are SGHKS and YYEKEE (reference sequence). The CDR3 loop spans 17 amino acids. The CDR3 sequence is CASTSSLGAQGYNEQFF. The CDR3 region has the DNA TGTGCCAGCACCTCCTCACTGGGGGCGCAAGGCTACAATGAGCAGTTCTTC.

This chain links TRBV5-8 with TRBJ1-5; 9 bases line up with TRBD1. Germline V gene lookup returns CDR1 SGHTS and CDR2 YDEGEE. Unmatched junction bases numbered 10, after V lost 3 bases and J lost 6 bases. The CDR3 covers 16 residues. CDR3 sequence reads: CASSSPWDRVFQPQHF. CDR3 sequence (DNA): TGTGCCAGCAGCTCCCCCTGGGACAGGGTTTTTCAGCCCCAGCATTTT.

The chain joins TRBV6-1 to TRBJ1-5; no definite D call. Germline values: CDR1 MNHNS, CDR2 SASEGT. Trimming cost V 7 bases and J 4 bases, with 5 bases left between them. This CDR3 region has 11 residues. The CDR3 DNA reads TGTGCCAGCAAGCTTAATCAGCCCCAGCATTTT. This encodes CASKLNQPQHF.

The chain couples TRBV7-9 to TRBJ2-3; D is perhaps TRBD2 (6 bases). Germline V lookup: CDR1 SEHNR, CDR2 FQNEAQ (reference sequence). Trimming removed 8 bases from V and 2 bases from J, with 17 bases in between. There are 15 residues in the CDR3. CDR3 coding DNA: TGTGCCAGCTGCCTCCGGGACTCATACACAGATACGCAGTATTTT. This translates into CASCLRDSYTDTQYF. The full variable domain, with the rest looked up from reference TRBV7-9 and TRBJ2-3, is DTGVSQNPRHKITKRGQNVTFRCDPISEHNRLYWYRQTLGQGPEFLTYFQNEAQLEKSRLLSDRFSAERPKGSFSTLEIQRTEQGDSAMYLCASCLRDSYTDTQYFGPGTRLTVL.

The CDR3 bases are TGTGCCTGGACCGTCCCCGGGACAATCGGCTACACCTTC. This sequence encodes CAWTVPGTIGYTF. This sequence joins TRBV30 and TRBJ1-2; D is perhaps TRBD1 (6 bases). V was clipped by 4 bases and J by 8 bases, with 17 bases between them. From germline, CDR1 is GTSNPN and CDR2 SVGIG (reference sequence). The CDR3 totals 13 residues.